What follows are 6 T cell receptor beta chains derived from one specimen sequenced in a study of human T cells and chemical hapten exposure. TCRdb processed the RACE reads anew with MiXCR; each CDR3 protein has one entry. The table includes under 200,000 distinct CDR3 sequences, 14% detected once. Documented time point: patch test 1, 2 weeks after DPC sensitization. As for treatment: therapeutic diphenylcyclopropenone sensitization with weekly scalp DPC. Specimen: whole blood, collected in connection with sensitization to the hapten diphenylcyclopropenone (DPC). Receptors originate from a woman aged 25-40 years with alopecia areata. Some clones in this sample may be carry-over from other donors' samples.

In this sample, this clonotype turned up a few times. The chain couples TRBV5-1 to TRBJ1-4; 7 bases match TRBD1. Germline trimming cut 4 bases from V and 3 bases from J; bases unmatched to any gene: 6. The CDR3 runs to 15 residues. The germline CDR1 and CDR2 sequences are SGHRS and YFSETQ. The CDR3 DNA reads TGCGCCAGCAGCACCAGACAGGGCGCTAATGAAAAACTGTTTTTT. It yields the protein CASSTRQGANEKLFF.

This clonotype was detected a few times. This chain links TRBV2 with TRBJ2-3, with a weak D call TRBD2 (6 bases). The CDR3 totals 14 residues. Between the trimmed V and J ends, which lost 3 bases and 3 bases, there was a span of 10 bases. Germline V gene sequence: CDR1 SNHLY, CDR2 FYNNEI. The CDR3 coding sequence is TGTGCCAGCAGTGAGTTAGCGGTAACAGATACGCAGTATTTT. Protein product: CASSELAVTDTQYF. The whole variable domain, filled in from reference TRBV2 and TRBJ2-3, reads EPEVTQTPSHQVTQMGQEVILRCVPISNHLYFYWYRQILGQKVEFLVSFYNNEISEKSEIFDDQFSVERPDGSNFTLKIRSTKLEDSAMYFCASSELAVTDTQYFGPGTRLTVL.

This clonotype was seen only a few times. Here the CDR3 reads CSASEGNTDTQYF. CDR3 DNA: TGCAGTGCTAGTGAAGGAAATACAGATACGCAGTATTTT. The V gene is TRBV20-1, the J gene TRBJ2-3; no clear D gene. The CDR3 is 13 residues long. V shed 3 bases and J shed 3 bases, with 10 bases lying between them. Germline loops: CDR1 DFQATT, CDR2 SNEGSKA (reference sequence).

This clonotype was detected ten times or more. The V and J genes are TRBV20-1 and TRBJ1-6; no firm D call. The CDR3 is 16 residues long. V was shortened by 6 bases and J by 0 bases, with 15 bases between the two germline ends. The germline gives CDR1 DFQATT, CDR2 SNEGSKA (reference sequence). This CDR3 is CSALLSGSSYNSPLHF. The CDR3 DNA reads as TGCAGTGCCCTCCTATCGGGGAGCTCCTATAATTCACCCCTCCACTTT.

The chain couples TRBV10-2 to TRBJ1-1, with D maybe TRBD1 (5 bases). Germline V lookup: CDR1 WSHSY, CDR2 SAAADI. CDR3 size: 12 residues. Trimming took off 11 bases at V and 5 bases at J, with 15 bases between the two ends. The CDR3 region is CASRGVGTEAFF. The CDR3 nucleotides are TGCGCCTCCCGGGGGGTGGGTACTGAAGCTTTCTTT.

V gene TRBV7-2 combines with J gene TRBJ1-1; 8 bases agree with TRBD1. V shed 2 bases, J shed 0 bases, and the junction held 2 bases outside the gene matches. The CDR3 has 15 residues. Germline V gives CDR1 SGHTA, CDR2 FQGNSA. The CDR3 region has the DNA TGTGCCAGCAGCTTACAGGGGGCCATGAACACTGAAGCTTTCTTT. Translated: CASSLQGAMNTEAFF.